Each of the 28 T cell receptor beta chains below was sequenced from the same sample in a study of identifying expanded T cells in peripheral blood. TCRdb keeps only in-frame clones here, not all; method: immunoSEQ multiplex PCR. The data hold over 100,000 clones, with roughly nine tenths observed a single time. The specimen sequenced was blood. These receptors all stem from a person aged 18 to 75 in good health.

The J gene is TRBJ2-2, the V gene TRBV4-1; 9 bases are a match to TRBD1. Germline assignment: CDR1 MGHRA and CDR2 YSYEKL. The V and J ends lost 4 bases and 5 bases, in that order; junction bases with no gene match: 8. The CDR3 has 16 amino acids. The CDR3 coding sequence is TGCGCCAGCAGCCGCCAAACAGGGGGCGGAACCGGGGAGCTGTTTTTT. Protein: CASSRQTGGGTGELFF.

This chain joins TRBV6-7 and TRBJ1-1; TRBD1 aligns across 11 bases. TRBV6-7 counts as an open reading frame of uncertain function. V shed 5 bases and J 5 bases; nucleotides not matched to a gene: 16. This CDR3 region has 18 residues. The CDR3 DNA sequence: TGTGCCAGCAGTGCGGCGTCCCCGGGACAGGGGGTGCTTACTGAAGCTTTCTTT. Translating it yields CASSAASPGQGVLTEAFF.

This chain links TRBV2 with TRBJ1-5; D gene unclear. The CDR3 runs to 16 residues. Germline V lookup: CDR1 SNHLY, CDR2 FYNNEI. V was cut by 2 bases and J by 2 bases, with 13 bases left in between. CDR3 in DNA: TGTGCCAGCAGTGAATCGAGGCAGAACCGCAATCAGCCCCAGCATTTT. It translates to CASSESRQNRNQPQHF.

This chain connects TRBV9 to TRBJ1-2, with D maybe TRBD1 (6 bases). CDR1 is SGDLS and CDR2 is YYNGEE in the germline V gene. V lost 4 bases and J lost 4, with 14 bases in between. The CDR3 is 14 amino acids. The CDR3 nucleotides read TGTGCCAGCAGCCCCACCGGGACAAGCTATGGCTACACCTTC. It specifies CASSPTGTSYGYTF.

V gene TRBV5-1 combines with J gene TRBJ2-3; 7 bases align to TRBD2. J lost 0 bases, V lost 4 bases, and 14 bases had no gene match. Germline CDR1 SGHRS, CDR2 YFSETQ. This CDR3 has 18 residues. DNA of the CDR3: TGCGCCAGCAGCCGGGGACTAACGACACCCCCTAGCACAGATACGCAGTATTTT. Its protein product is CASSRGLTTPPSTDTQYF.

This sequence joins TRBV9 and TRBJ2-5, with unresolved D. Trimming stripped 0 bases from V and 5 bases from J, with 14 bases between. This CDR3 has 15 amino acids. The germline CDR1 and CDR2 sequences are SGDLS and YYNGEE. DNA of the CDR3: TGTGCCAGCAGCGTAGATCCAGACGGTAGGGAGACCCAGTACTTC. As protein: CASSVDPDGRETQYF.

The chain couples TRBV9 to TRBJ1-1, with unresolved D. The germline gives CDR1 SGDLS, CDR2 YYNGEE. V lost 6 bases and J 1 base, leaving 10 bases between the germline ends. The CDR3 covers 13 residues. The CDR3 loop is CASTSLTNTEAFF. CDR3 coding DNA: TGTGCCAGCACCTCGTTAACGAACACTGAAGCTTTCTTT.

In this sample, this clone turned up once. CDR3 region: CASSVATLAGSQETQYF. CDR3 nucleotide sequence: TGTGCCAGCAGCGTAGCTACCCTAGCGGGGTCTCAAGAGACCCAGTACTTC. V and J are TRBV9 and TRBJ2-5, with 9 bases that match TRBD2. Germline CDR1 and CDR2: SGDLS and YYNGEE. The CDR3 runs 17 residues. After removal of 0 bases from V and 2 bases from J, the junction contained 8 bases not matched to a gene.

The CDR3 here is CASNPRAGGPGGETQYF. The CDR3 DNA reads TGCGCCAGCAACCCGAGGGCGGGGGGGCCCGGCGGAGAGACCCAGTACTTC. The chain combines TRBV5-1 with TRBJ2-5; TRBD2 matches 9 bases. The V segment lost 6 bases and the J segment 4 bases; nucleotides outside the gene matches: 16. Germline CDR1 is SGHRS and CDR2 is YFSETQ. CDR3 length: 17 residues.

The rearrangement uses TRBV10-2 and TRBJ2-3; TRBD2 matches 9 bases. Germline CDR1 and CDR2: WSHSY and SAAADI. Germline trimming cut 3 bases from V and 2 bases from J; bases unmatched to any gene: 3. The CDR3 contains 15 residues. This CDR3 is CASSESGGYTDTQYF. As DNA, the CDR3 is TGCGCCAGCAGTGAAAGCGGGGGGTACACAGATACGCAGTATTTT.

The V gene is TRBV5-1, the J gene TRBJ1-1; 8 bases line up with TRBD1. Germline V gene lookup returns CDR1 SGHRS and CDR2 YFSETQ. CDR3 size: 15 residues. The V gene end was trimmed by 3 bases and the J gene end by 1 base; junction bases not matched to a gene: 5. In DNA form, the CDR3 reads TGCGCCAGCAGCTGGGGACAGGTGGGGAACACTGAAGCTTTCTTT. It translates to CASSWGQVGNTEAFF.

The chain couples TRBV27 to TRBJ1-1, with D unresolved. CDR1 MNHEY and CDR2 SMNVEV come from the germline V gene (reference sequence). Trimming shortened V by 2 bases and J by 3 bases, and 22 bases separated the two germline ends. This CDR3 is built from 18 residues. CDR3 coding DNA: TGTGCCAGCAGTTTAGAATACCGGGCCTTCCTCAGGCACACTGAAGCTTTCTTT. Its translation: CASSLEYRAFLRHTEAFF.

This chain links TRBV7-2 with TRBJ2-1, with D possibly TRBD2 on 5 matching bases. The CDR3 loop spans 15 amino acids. The V gene lost 0 bases and the J gene lost 5 bases, with 11 bases spanning the gap. CDR1 is SGHTA, CDR2 FQGNSA, per germline. The CDR3 DNA is TGTGCCAGCAGCTTAGCGTTGTCCGGGAACAATGAGCAGTTCTTC. Protein: CASSLALSGNNEQFF.

The chain combines TRBV19 with TRBJ1-1, with 7 bases lining up with TRBD1. The CDR3 runs to 13 residues. CDR1 and CDR2 from the germline V gene are LNHDA and SQIVND (reference sequence). V shed 0 bases and J 10 bases; nucleotides not matched to a gene: 5. The chain's CDR3 is CASSIDGQARAFF. CDR3 nucleotide sequence: TGTGCCAGTAGTATAGACGGACAGGCTCGAGCTTTCTTT.

The rearrangement uses TRBV4-1 and TRBJ2-7, with D perhaps TRBD1 or TRBD2 (5 bases each). Germline assignment: CDR1 MGHRA and CDR2 YSYEKL. The CDR3 runs to 13 residues. Trimming removed 1 base at V and 2 bases at J, with 6 bases between. CDR3 sequence (DNA): TGCGCCAGCAGCCAAGGGGGACCCTACGAGCAGTACTTC. Amino acids: CASSQGGPYEQYF.

The rearrangement uses TRBV11-2 and TRBJ2-3; D might be TRBD1 (6 bases). Between the trimmed V and J ends, which lost 3 bases and 0 bases, there was a span of 13 bases. Germline CDR1 and CDR2: SGHAT and FQNNGV. The length of the CDR3 is 16 residues. CDR3 DNA: TGTGCCAGCAGCTTTACGACAGGATCGAGCACAGATACGCAGTATTTT. The encoded protein is CASSFTTGSSTDTQYF. The whole variable domain, remainder taken from reference TRBV11-2 and TRBJ2-3, is EAGVAQSPRYKIIEKRQSVAFWCNPISGHATLYWYQQILGQGPKLLIQFQNNGVVDDSQLPKDRFSAERLKGVDSTLKIQPAKLEDSAVYLCASSFTTGSSTDTQYFGPGTRLTVL.

This clone was observed a few times. The rearrangement joins TRBV15 to TRBJ1-5; 8 bases agree with TRBD1. V gave up 6 bases and J gave up 1 base; unmatched junction bases: 2. Germline loops: CDR1 LNHNV, CDR2 YYDKDF (reference sequence). The length of the CDR3 is 14 residues. Written as DNA, the CDR3 is TGTGCCACCAGGACAGGGGAGAGCAATCAGCCCCAGCATTTT. It translates to CATRTGESNQPQHF.

The chain links TRBV4-3 to TRBJ2-2, with D possibly being TRBD1 (7 bases). V dropped 4 bases and J dropped 6 bases, with 15 bases sitting between them. Germline values: CDR1 LGHNA, CDR2 YSLEER. The CDR3 totals 15 residues. The CDR3 nucleotides are TGCGCCAGCAGCCGCACGGGCAGGGGGGCCGGGGAGCTGTTTTTT. It yields the protein CASSRTGRGAGELFF.

J is TRBJ1-4 and V is TRBV2; the D is unclear. This CDR3 is 13 amino acids long. Germline V lookup: CDR1 SNHLY, CDR2 FYNNEI. V was trimmed by 5 bases and J by 7 bases, leaving 11 bases between them. DNA for the CDR3: TGTGCCAGCAGTTCCCGACCGGGTGAAAAACTGTTTTTT. Translating gives CASSSRPGEKLFF.

This clone was counted only a few times. V gene TRBV7-9 combines with J gene TRBJ2-3; 7 bases map to TRBD2. J gave up 4 bases and V 4 bases, and 14 bases lay outside the gene matches. This CDR3 has 17 amino acids. Germline lookup yields CDR1 SEHNR and CDR2 FQNEAQ (reference sequence). CDR3 protein: CASSSREGSGNADTQYF. The CDR3 DNA sequence: TGTGCCAGCAGCTCCAGGGAGGGAAGCGGGAACGCAGATACGCAGTATTTT. The full variable domain, in which reference TRBV7-9 and TRBJ2-3 provide the parts outside the CDR3, is DTGVSQNPRHKITKRGQNVTFRCDPISEHNRLYWYRQTLGQGPEFLTYFQNEAQLEKSRLLSDRFSAERPKGSFSTLEIQRTEQGDSAMYLCASSSREGSGNADTQYFGPGTRLTVL.

The V and J genes are TRBV6-5 and TRBJ2-7; 8 positions agree with TRBD2. The germline CDR1 and CDR2 sequences are MNHEY and SVGAGI. The CDR3 is 14 amino acids. V lost 4 bases, J lost 1 base, and 3 bases stayed unmatched. CDR3 in amino acids: CASSSGGKSYEQYF. The CDR3 coding sequence is TGTGCCAGCAGTTCGGGGGGGAAATCCTACGAGCAGTACTTC.

As DNA, the CDR3 is TGTGCCAGCAGCGTAGAAGGGTTGCAGCCCCAGCATTTT. It codes for CASSVEGLQPQHF. The chain combines TRBV9 with TRBJ1-5; D gene uncertain. The V gene's germline CDR1 is SGDLS and CDR2 YYNGEE. V gave up 0 bases and J gave up 7 bases, with 8 bases separating them. The CDR3 is 13 residues long.

This clone was detected once. The V gene is TRBV7-8, the J gene TRBJ2-7, with TRBD2 as a possible D gene (6 bases). This CDR3 comprises 14 residues. Germline V gene data show CDR1 as SGHVS and CDR2 as FQNEAQ. Trimming removed 1 base from V and 2 bases from J, with 9 bases in between. CDR3 in amino acids: CASSLGRTTYEQYF. The CDR3 bases are TGTGCCAGCAGCTTAGGGCGGACTACCTACGAGCAGTACTTC.

The chain uses TRBV2 and TRBJ1-2, with 9 bases matching TRBD1. The ends lost 7 bases at V and 5 bases at J; junction bases unmatched: 8. CDR1 is SNHLY, CDR2 FYNNEI, per germline. The length of the CDR3 is 14 residues. Written as DNA, the CDR3 is TGTGCCAGCAAGGACAGGGGTTTTTGGTATGGCTACACCTTC. The encoded protein is CASKDRGFWYGYTF.

The chain combines TRBV25-1 with TRBJ2-2; perhaps TRBD2 as D (6 bases). The CDR3 runs to 16 residues. With 3 bases removed from V and 5 bases from J, the gap between germline ends came to 16 bases. Germline V gene data show CDR1 as MGHDK and CDR2 as SYGVNS. The CDR3 DNA sequence: TGTGCCAGCAGTGATGCAACGGGAGAGAGAACCGGGGAGCTGTTTTTT. Translating gives CASSDATGERTGELFF.

The rearrangement joins TRBV10-3 to TRBJ1-3; TRBD1 matches 7 bases. V lost 4 bases and J lost 1; bases outside the gene matches: 1. There are 14 residues in the CDR3. CDR1 and CDR2 (germline): ENHRY, SYGVKD. CDR3 in DNA: TGTGCCATCAGTGGACAGGGTTCTGGAAACACCATATATTTT. Its translation: CAISGQGSGNTIYF.

The CDR3 here is CASSSPVLETQYF. CDR3 coding DNA: TGTGCCAGCAGCTCCCCGGTTCTGGAGACCCAGTACTTC. The V call is TRBV7-6, the J call TRBJ2-5; D ambiguous. This CDR3 spans 13 amino acids. The V gene lost 4 bases and the J gene lost 5 bases, with 11 bases spanning the gap. CDR1 is SGHVS, CDR2 FNYEAQ, per germline.

The J gene is TRBJ1-5, the V gene TRBV30, with D possibly being TRBD1 (6 bases). In germline, CDR1 is GTSNPN, CDR2 SVGIG (reference sequence). V was trimmed by 0 bases and J by 6 bases, leaving 9 bases between them. CDR3 length: 13 amino acids. The CDR3 DNA reads as TGTGCCTGGAGTGTTAGGGGGGGTCAGCCCCAGCATTTT. Translation gives CAWSVRGGQPQHF. Full variable domain (rest looked up from reference TRBV30 and TRBJ1-5): SQTIHQWPATLVQPVGSPLSLECTVEGTSNPNLYWYRQAAGRGLQLLFYSVGIGQISSEVPQNLSASRPQDRQFILSSKKLLLSDSGFYLCAWSVRGGQPQHFGDGTRLSIL.